This T cell receptor beta chain comes out of a study of breast tumors, draining lymph nodes, adjacent tissues. One entry per CDR3 protein, called by TCRdb with MiXCR from the multiplex PCR reads. Among 17,000 or so distinct CDR3 sequences listed, nearly 45% were seen once. A single count supports this clonotype. Its specificity is not known. Notes on the study in general: Compared with lymph nodes, tumors were less diverse; compared with nontumor tissue, more.

Trimming cost V 5 bases and J 3 bases; bases outside gene matches: 7. CDR1 is SEHNR and CDR2 is FQNEAQ in the germline V gene (reference sequence). This CDR3 is 15 amino acids long. The rearrangement uses TRBV7-9 and TRBJ2-7; TRBD2 aligns across 10 bases. The sequenced material came from tumor-adjacent breast tissue. This receptor was obtained from a female donor with breast cancer. Some clones in this sample may be carry-over from other donors' samples. CDR3 amino acids: CASSGGTSVHYEQYF. Here the CDR3 DNA reads TGTGCCAGCAGCGGGGGGACTAGCGTGCACTACGAGCAGTACTTC. Combining the CDR3 with reference TRBV7-9 and TRBJ2-7 gives the whole variable domain DTGVSQNPRHKITKRGQNVTFRCDPISEHNRLYWYRQTLGQGPEFLTYFQNEAQLEKSRLLSDRFSAERPKGSFSTLEIQRTEQGDSAMYLCASSGGTSVHYEQYFGPGTRLTVT.